These 8 T cell receptor beta chains share one sample of origin, sequenced in a study of T cells after yellow fever vaccination. TCRdb re-called the 5' RACE reads through MiXCR, storing one row per CDR3 protein. The sample shows around 590,000 distinct CDR3 sequences, approximately 13% of them seen only once. This material consisted of PBMCs, taken on the day of the yellow fever booster vaccination. These receptors all come from a man aged 25 to 40 who received the YFV17D yellow fever vaccine.

This clonotype was observed many times. The chain carries TRBV28 and TRBJ2-2; 7 nucleotides line up with TRBD1. Germline CDR1 is MDHEN and CDR2 is SYDVKM. The CDR3 runs to 15 residues. With V trimmed by 5 bases and J by 5 bases, 8 bases remained unmatched. CDR3 sequence: CASSHGTVRTGELFF. The CDR3, as DNA: TGTGCCAGCAGTCACGGGACAGTGAGGACCGGGGAGCTGTTTTTT.

Only a few counts were recorded for this clonotype. The chain uses TRBV15 and TRBJ2-7; 9 nucleotides line up with TRBD2. The ends lost 0 bases at V and 3 bases at J; junction bases unmatched: 15. From germline, CDR1 is LNHNV and CDR2 YYDKDF (reference sequence). The CDR3 totals 19 residues. CDR3: CATSRDTGVVAGVGYEQYF. The CDR3 nucleotides read TGTGCCACCAGCAGAGATACGGGGGTGGTAGCGGGAGTTGGCTACGAGCAGTACTTC.

This clonotype was seen more than once but under ten times. The genes are TRBV11-2 and TRBJ2-3, with 14 bases fitting TRBD2. The CDR3 is 16 residues long. CDR1 SGHAT and CDR2 FQNNGV come from the germline V gene. Trimming removed 4 bases from V and 5 bases from J; junction bases left unmatched: 5. The CDR3 coding sequence is TGTGCCAGCAGCTGGACTAGCGGGGGGATGGGAGATACGCAGTATTTT. It translates to CASSWTSGGMGDTQYF. Full variable domain (missing parts from reference TRBV11-2 and TRBJ2-3): EAGVAQSPRYKIIEKRQSVAFWCNPISGHATLYWYQQILGQGPKLLIQFQNNGVVDDSQLPKDRFSAERLKGVDSTLKIQPAKLEDSAVYLCASSWTSGGMGDTQYFGPGTRLTVL.

This clonotype was seen at least ten times. The chain is built from TRBV7-2 and TRBJ2-3; 10 bases align to TRBD2. Looked up from germline, CDR1 is SGHTA and CDR2 is FQGNSA. The V and J ends lost 1 base and 5 bases, in that order; junction bases with no gene match: 6. CDR3 length: 16 residues. DNA of the CDR3: TGTGCCAGCAGCTTAGGAGCGGGAGGGCCTAAAGATACGCAGTATTTT. Translation: CASSLGAGGPKDTQYF.

The chain is built from TRBV9 and TRBJ2-5; perhaps TRBD2 as D (7 bases). V lost 4 bases and J 3 bases, leaving 16 bases between the germline ends. Per germline, CDR1 SGDLS and CDR2 YYNGEE. The CDR3 is made up of 15 amino acids. CDR3 residues: CASSSGGHREETQYF. The CDR3 DNA follows: TGTGCCAGCAGCTCGGGGGGACATAGGGAAGAGACCCAGTACTTC.

V usage is TRBV7-2 and J usage is TRBJ1-2, with D maybe TRBD1 (6 bases). V lost 7 bases and J 0 bases, leaving 12 bases between the germline ends. Per the germline V gene, CDR1 is SGHTA and CDR2 is FQGNSA. The CDR3 runs 14 residues. The CDR3, as DNA: TGTGCCAGCAATTTCGGACAGCCTAACTATGGCTACACCTTC. Its protein product is CASNFGQPNYGYTF.

The genes are TRBV4-1 and TRBJ2-1, with 14 bases matching TRBD2. The V gene end was trimmed by 2 bases and the J gene end by 6 bases; junction bases not matched to a gene: 9. The CDR3 extends over 18 amino acids. CDR1 is MGHRA, CDR2 YSYEKL, per germline. The CDR3 DNA sequence: TGCGCCAGCAGCCAACGGACTAGCGGGAGGACTCAGGGCAATGAGCAGTTCTTC. It encodes CASSQRTSGRTQGNEQFF.

This clonotype was seen a few times. The gene calls are TRBV7-3 and TRBJ2-1, with 10 bases lining up with TRBD1. The CDR3 length is 14 residues. CDR1 is SGHTA and CDR2 is FQGTGA in the germline V gene. V shed 4 bases, J shed 6 bases, and the junction held 3 bases outside the gene matches. CDR3 nucleotide sequence: TGTGCCAGCAGCTCGGGACAGGGGACCAATGAGCAGTTCTTC. This gives the protein CASSSGQGTNEQFF.